This entry lists 2 T cell receptor beta chains sequenced from one sample in a study of cytomegalovirus exposure and HLA in healthy donors. 60 Vbeta and 13 Jbeta primers were used in PCR. This table comes from immunoSEQ multiplex PCR, and its TCRdb copy is limited to in-frame clones, with some not included. The sample records approximately 140,000 clones, 70% to 80% being singletons. Sequences were obtained from PBMCs. These receptors were collected from a young man in good health and CMV-seronegative.

This clone was observed once. The chain has TRBV6-6 and TRBJ2-7, with 13 bases fitting TRBD2. Germline V gene sequence: CDR1 MNHNY, CDR2 SVGAGI (reference sequence). CDR3 size: 14 residues. The J segment lost 6 bases and the V segment lost 5 bases, leaving 4 bases of the junction unmatched. The CDR3 nucleotides are TGTGCCAGCAGTCGCCGGACTAGCGGGAGCGAGCAGTACTTC. Its protein is CASSRRTSGSEQYF.

This chain uses TRBV5-4 with TRBJ2-1; TRBD2 matches 14 bases. The trim removed 0 bases at V and 5 bases at J, leaving 7 bases unmatched. Germline loops: CDR1 SGHNT, CDR2 YYREEE (reference sequence). The CDR3 has 18 residues. DNA of the CDR3: TGTGCCAGCAGCTTGGGACTAGCGGGAGGGTCTCTTAACAATGAGCAGTTCTTC. Protein product: CASSLGLAGGSLNNEQFF.